The 14 T cell receptor beta chains given below trace back to one sample, sequenced in a study of Graves' ophthalmopathy and Graves' hyperthyroidism. RNA transcripts served as template for amplifying TCR beta CDR3 sequences. HTBI primers served in a first-round RT-PCR, which a second-round multiplex PCR followed. One entry per CDR3 protein results from TCRdb running MiXCR on the multiplex PCR reads. The sample yields a few hundred thousand distinct CDR3 sequences, about two fifths seen once. The specimen sequenced was peripheral blood or thyroid tissue (not recorded which). Receptors were obtained from an adult man with Graves' hyperthyroidism.

This clonotype was recorded many times. The V and J genes are TRBV4-1 and TRBJ1-2, with D uncertain. The CDR3 is 14 residues long. CDR1 MGHRA and CDR2 YSYEKL come from the germline V gene. The germline V and J ends were trimmed by 4 bases and 1 base, with 10 bases remaining between them. The CDR3 DNA follows: TGCGCCAGCAGCCCCGGCTCACATAACTATGGCTACACCTTC. As protein: CASSPGSHNYGYTF.

The chain carries TRBV29-1 and TRBJ2-4; 11 positions agree with TRBD1. This CDR3 is built from 15 residues. CDR1 is SQVTM, CDR2 ANQGSEA, per germline. The V segment lost 4 bases and the J segment 3 bases; nucleotides outside the gene matches: 5. The CDR3 coding sequence is TGCAGCGTTGTATCGGACAGGGGGCTCAAAAACATTCAGTACTTC. It is translated as CSVVSDRGLKNIQYF.

The sample holds many counts of this clonotype. The chain couples TRBV2 to TRBJ1-5, with D tentatively TRBD1 (5 bases). Germline CDR1 reads SNHLY; CDR2 reads FYNNEI. CDR3 size: 15 residues. Trimming removed 3 bases from V and 2 bases from J, with 11 bases in between. CDR3 DNA: TGTGCCAGCAGTGATTTCCAGGGTCGCAATCAGCCCCAGCATTTT. It codes for CASSDFQGRNQPQHF.

The rearrangement links TRBV9 to TRBJ2-7; D not resolved. The J call could be wrong; TRBJ2-1 is a better fit for the DNA end. Germline CDR1 SGDLS, CDR2 YYNGEE. The CDR3 is 14 amino acids. The CDR3 DNA is TGTGCCAGCAGCGTAGAGTTTAGCCGGAATGAGCAGTTCTTC. This translates into CASSVEFSRNEQFF.

This clonotype was recorded many times. The gene calls are TRBV7-3 and TRBJ2-7; D is uncertain. The germline V and J ends were trimmed by 1 base and 7 bases, with 11 bases remaining between them. The CDR3 loop spans 13 amino acids. Germline V gene lookup returns CDR1 SGHTA and CDR2 FQGTGA. The CDR3 is CASSLNKLSEQYF. The CDR3 bases are TGTGCCAGCAGCTTAAACAAGCTTAGTGAGCAGTACTTC.

As concerns this clonotype: The CDR3 ends on some other residue instead of the conserved phenylalanine or tryptophan, so this is likely a read error. In DNA, the CDR3 is TGTGCCAGCAGCTTGGAACCTTATCAGCCCCAGCATCTT. Amino acids: CASSLEPYQPQHL. The chain has TRBV12-3 or TRBV12-4 and TRBJ1-5, with unresolved D. The CDR3 length is 13 residues. V was trimmed by 6 bases and J by 5 bases, leaving 11 bases between them.

This clonotype was seen a handful of times. The CDR3 sequence is CASKSTARVNTGELFF. In DNA, the CDR3 is TGTGCCAGCAAATCGACCGCCAGGGTTAACACCGGGGAGCTGTTTTTT. The chain carries TRBV6-5 and TRBJ2-2; tentative D call: TRBD1 (5 bases). V shed 7 bases and J shed 2 bases, with 17 bases lying between them. The CDR3 has 16 amino acids. Germline V gene data show CDR1 as MNHEY and CDR2 as SVGAGI.

This clonotype came up a few times. The CDR3 DNA reads as TGTGCCAGCAGCCGGAAAGCAGGGGGCACTGGAAACACCATATATTTT. As protein: CASSRKAGGTGNTIYF. This chain joins TRBV5-4 and TRBJ1-3; TRBD1 matches 8 bases. CDR1 is SGHNT and CDR2 is YYREEE in the germline V gene (reference sequence). Trimming took 4 bases from V and 2 from J; bases not matched to a gene: 8. This CDR3 is 16 amino acids long.

Comments on this clonotype: Likely a read error: the CDR3 ends without its conserved phenylalanine or tryptophan. The CDR3 sequence is CASGRGSGNTIYS. The CDR3 region has the DNA TGTGCCAGCGGAAGGGGCTCTGGAAACACCATATATTCT. The genes are TRBV9 and TRBJ1-3, with D possibly being TRBD1 (5 bases). This CDR3 is built from 13 residues. Germline loops: CDR1 SGDLS, CDR2 YYNGEE. Trimming removed 7 bases from V and 0 bases from J, with 8 bases in between.

This clonotype was seen ten or more times. The junction shows a germline mismatch at one end, possibly a read error. The genes are TRBV5-1 and TRBJ1-1; D ambiguous. The CDR3 is made up of 11 amino acids. CDR1 and CDR2 (germline): SGHRS, YFSETQ. In DNA, the CDR3 is TGTGCCAGCAGCTTAGGCACTGAAGCTTTCTTT. It translates to CASSLGTEAFF.

At least ten counts were recorded for this clonotype. The CDR3 loop reads CASSQARTRTYEQYF. The CDR3 coding sequence is TGTGCCAGCAGCCAAGCGCGGACACGTACCTACGAGCAGTACTTC. The V call is TRBV14, the J call TRBJ2-7; D possibly corresponds to TRBD1 (5 bases). The CDR3 spans 15 residues. Germline-derived CDR1 and CDR2 are SGHDN and FVKESK. V was pared by 1 base and J by 2 bases, with 12 bases between.

This clonotype was seen repeatedly, ten times or more. The CDR3 DNA follows: TGTGCCAGCAGCTTGGGGGGCCAAAATTCACCCCTCCACTTT. It translates to CASSLGGQNSPLHF. V usage is TRBV7-2 and J usage is TRBJ1-6; D is possibly TRBD1 (6 bases). Germline V gene lookup returns CDR1 SGHTA and CDR2 FQGNSA. The CDR3 is 14 residues long. V was trimmed by 3 bases and J by 7 bases, leaving 10 bases between them.

The genes are TRBV18 and TRBJ1-6; the D gene is possibly TRBD1 (5 bases). The CDR3 extends over 15 amino acids. Germline CDR1 KGHSH, CDR2 LQKENI. Trimming took off 6 bases at V and 8 bases at J, with 17 bases between the two ends. The CDR3 protein is CASSLNRDEDSPLHF. CDR3 DNA sequence: TGTGCCAGCTCTCTCAACCGGGACGAGGATTCACCCCTCCACTTT.

The rearrangement links TRBV6-5 to TRBJ2-2; D might be TRBD1 or TRBD2, each matching 6 bases. Trimming removed 4 bases from V and 4 bases from J, with 13 bases in between. The CDR3 length is 15 residues. Germline CDR1 is MNHEY and CDR2 is SVGAGI. The CDR3 DNA reads TGTGCCAGCAGTTTTACATCGGGGGCCACCGGGGAGCTGTTTTTT. Translated, it gives CASSFTSGATGELFF.